The 24 T cell receptor beta chains given below trace back to one sample, sequenced in a study of T cells in Graves' hyperthyroidism and ophthalmopathy. There were TCR beta CDR3 regions amplified from RNA transcripts. Using the HTBI primer set, a first-round RT-PCR was run on the TCR CDR3. TCRdb analysed the multiplex PCR reads with MiXCR anew, one entry per CDR3 protein. The sample contains a few hundred thousand distinct CDR3 sequences, 15% to 18% of which appear only once. Sequenced sample: blood. All receptors come from a woman in her 30s with Graves' hyperthyroidism.

The sample holds a few counts of this clonotype. The chain carries TRBV19 and TRBJ1-2; no reliable D call. Trimming stripped 3 bases from V and 7 bases from J, with 21 bases between. This CDR3 has 16 amino acids. CDR1 is LNHDA, CDR2 SQIVND, per germline (reference sequence). The CDR3 DNA is TGTGCCAGTAGTATTAAGAGGGAAGCGCGGGTGAGTGGCTACACCTTC. Its protein is CASSIKREARVSGYTF.

This clonotype has a handful of counts. The chain couples TRBV6-5 to TRBJ1-4; D unresolved. Trimming pared 1 base from V and 3 bases from J, leaving 9 bases between. Germline assignment: CDR1 MNHEY and CDR2 SVGAGI. The CDR3 has 15 residues. CDR3 loop: CASSYLGSANEKLFF. CDR3 DNA sequence: TGTGCCAGCAGTTACTTGGGGAGCGCTAATGAAAAACTGTTTTTT.

The table lists this clonotype with many counts. The chain couples TRBV5-5 to TRBJ2-7, with TRBD2 matching 13 bases. Germline V gene lookup returns CDR1 SGHKS and CDR2 YYEKEE (reference sequence). This CDR3 has 16 residues. J was trimmed by 6 bases and V by 3 bases; bases with no gene match: 9. This CDR3 is CASSSTPGLAGSEQYF. In nucleotides, the CDR3 is TGTGCCAGCAGCTCGACCCCGGGACTAGCGGGATCCGAGCAGTACTTC.

This clonotype was observed a handful of times. The CDR3 DNA follows: TGCAGTGCTAGGGGGACTAGCGGGAAGCGGGGAGAGCAGTACTTC. Translating gives CSARGTSGKRGEQYF. J is TRBJ2-7 and V is TRBV20-1; the match to TRBD2 covers 13 bases. V lost 3 bases to trimming and J lost 7 bases; unmatched junction nucleotides: 9. This CDR3 spans 15 amino acids. From germline, CDR1 is DFQATT and CDR2 SNEGSKA (reference sequence).

This clonotype appeared many times. The chain combines TRBV5-1 with TRBJ2-7; 11 bases map to TRBD2. The CDR3 is 16 amino acids. CDR1 is SGHRS, CDR2 YFSETQ, per germline. Trimming took 3 bases from V and 2 from J; bases not matched to a gene: 7. Here the CDR3 reads CASSWGLAEPTYEQYF. The CDR3 DNA is TGCGCCAGCAGCTGGGGACTAGCGGAGCCGACCTACGAGCAGTACTTC.

In this sample, this clonotype turned up a few times. This chain links TRBV3-1 with TRBJ2-2; D uncertain. The ends were cut back, 4 bases at V and 4 bases at J, with 7 bases in the middle. CDR1 and CDR2 (germline): LGHDT, YNNKEL (reference sequence). The CDR3 runs to 13 residues. The DNA of the CDR3 is TGTGCCAGCAGCCCCCAAATCACCGGGGAGCTGTTTTTT. Translation gives CASSPQITGELFF.

The genes are TRBV5-4 and TRBJ2-7; unclear D gene. In germline, CDR1 is SGHNT, CDR2 YYREEE (reference sequence). Deletions cut 4 bases from V and 2 bases from J, with 13 bases between. CDR3 length equals 14 residues. The CDR3 protein is CASSRSIPPYEQYF. CDR3 in DNA: TGTGCCAGCAGCCGCAGCATACCGCCCTACGAGCAGTACTTC.

This clonotype was seen ten or more times. The chain is built from TRBV20-1 and TRBJ1-1, with D unclear. The CDR3 consists of 11 residues. Germline V CDR1 and CDR2: DFQATT, SNEGSKA (reference sequence). V shed 3 bases and J shed 7 bases, with 9 bases lying between them. DNA of the CDR3: TGCAGTGCTAGCGGGGAGCTTGAAGCTTTCTTT. Its translation is CSASGELEAFF.

This sequence joins TRBV4-3 and TRBJ2-7; the D gene is possibly TRBD2 (7 bases). Per germline, CDR1 LGHNA and CDR2 YSLEER. This CDR3 is built from 18 residues. Trimming took 1 base from V and 2 from J, leaving 21 bases between them. CDR3 DNA sequence: TGCGCCAGCAGCCAAGGCTTTTTTGGCGGGGGCATACCCTACGAGCAGTACTTC. Amino acid sequence: CASSQGFFGGGIPYEQYF.

As to this clonotype: This may be a read error, as it is one base from a much larger clone. The genes are TRBV5-1 and TRBJ2-3; 7 positions agree with TRBD2. This CDR3 is built from 16 residues. Germline V lookup: CDR1 SGHRS, CDR2 YFSETQ. V lost 3 bases and J lost 5; bases outside the gene matches: 12. CDR3: CASSSSLAGAIDTQYF. The CDR3 DNA sequence: TGCGCCAGCAGCTCCTCTTTAGCGGGTGCCATAGATACGCAGTATTTT.

The rearrangement links TRBV27 to TRBJ1-1; D gene ambiguous. Trimming took 6 bases from V and 5 from J, leaving 10 bases between them. Germline-derived CDR1 and CDR2 are MNHEY and SMNVEV (reference sequence). This CDR3 has 12 residues. CDR3 in DNA: TGTGCCAGCAGACCTCCGGGAACTGAAGCTTTCTTT. It specifies CASRPPGTEAFF.

On this clonotype: At one boundary the junction diverges from the germline segment, which might be a read error. V and J are TRBV5-5 and TRBJ2-1, with 15 bases that match TRBD2. CDR3 length: 18 residues. Germline CDR1 is SGHKS and CDR2 is YYEKEE (reference sequence). CDR3 nucleotides: TGCGCCAGCAGCCGGGCCGGGACTAGCGGGAGGACGGACAATGAGCAGTTCTTC. This gives the protein CASSRAGTSGRTDNEQFF.

The chain joins TRBV20-1 to TRBJ2-3; D ambiguous. The germline V gene encodes CDR1 DFQATT and CDR2 SNEGSKA (reference sequence). Trimming left V 5 bases short and J 0 bases short, with 12 bases between. The CDR3 is made up of 14 amino acids. CDR3 amino acids: CSACKDASTDTQYF. CDR3 bases: TGCAGTGCTTGTAAGGACGCAAGCACAGATACGCAGTATTTT.

The rearrangement joins TRBV20-1 to TRBJ1-2; D possibly corresponds to TRBD1 (5 bases). This CDR3 comprises 13 residues. With 4 bases removed from V and 4 bases from J, the gap between germline ends came to 13 bases. Per the germline V gene, CDR1 is DFQATT and CDR2 is SNEGSKA (reference sequence). The CDR3 region has the DNA TGCAGTGCTAAGGACACCGAAATCTATGGCTACACCTTC. Translated: CSAKDTEIYGYTF.

This clonotype came up a few times. The rearrangement joins TRBV14 to TRBJ2-2; D not resolved. This CDR3 contains 13 residues. V lost 0 bases, J lost 8 bases, and 7 bases lay in between. The germline CDR1 and CDR2 sequences are SGHDN and FVKESK. In DNA, the CDR3 is TGTGCCAGCAGCCAAGAGTCATATGGGGAGCTGTTTTTT. Amino acids: CASSQESYGELFF.

This clonotype was detected many times. V usage is TRBV30 and J usage is TRBJ1-4; D is ambiguous. V was clipped by 2 bases and J by 8 bases, with 9 bases between them. The CDR3 has 12 amino acids. CDR1 is GTSNPN, CDR2 SVGIG, per germline (reference sequence). As DNA, the CDR3 is TGTGCCTGGAGTTTCAATACCGAAAAACTGTTTTTT. It is translated as CAWSFNTEKLFF.

The chain couples TRBV4-1 to TRBJ2-1; 10 bases align to TRBD2. V was clipped by 2 bases and J by 0 bases; unmatched bases: 7. Germline CDR1 MGHRA, CDR2 YSYEKL. The CDR3 is 18 amino acids. CDR3 DNA sequence: TGCGCCAGCAGCCAAAAAGGTCTAGCGGGAGCCTCCTACAATGAGCAGTTCTTC. Translating it yields CASSQKGLAGASYNEQFF.

This clonotype appeared many times. The rearrangement uses TRBV18 and TRBJ2-1, with TRBD1 as a possible D gene (5 bases). Germline V gene data show CDR1 as KGHSH and CDR2 as LQKENI. With 6 bases removed from V and 5 bases from J, the gap between germline ends came to 11 bases. This CDR3 comprises 13 residues. The CDR3 DNA reads TGTGCCAGCTCTCCGACAGATAACAATGAGCAGTTCTTC. This translates into CASSPTDNNEQFF.

This clonotype was counted ten times or more. V gene TRBV7-6 combines with J gene TRBJ2-2; a weak D match, TRBD2 (5 bases). Germline V CDR1 and CDR2: SGHVS, FNYEAQ. The CDR3 totals 15 residues. The V gene lost 7 bases and the J gene lost 7 bases, with 19 bases spanning the gap. The CDR3 nucleotides are TGTGCCAGCACCTCACCCAAACTAGGTTTCGGGGAGCTGTTTTTT. Protein product: CASTSPKLGFGELFF.

This clonotype has just a few counts. The genes are TRBV9 and TRBJ1-4; D remains unclear. CDR1 and CDR2 from the germline V gene are SGDLS and YYNGEE. The CDR3 has 15 amino acids. V was clipped by 2 bases and J by 0 bases, with 8 bases between them. The CDR3 loop reads CASSVGDTTNEKLFF. The CDR3 bases are TGTGCCAGCAGCGTCGGAGATACAACTAATGAAAAACTGTTTTTT. Full variable domain (rest looked up from reference TRBV9 and TRBJ1-4): DSGVTQTPKHLITATGQRVTLRCSPRSGDLSVYWYQQSLDQGLQFLIQYYNGEERAKGNILERFSAQQFPDLHSELNLSSLELGDSALYFCASSVGDTTNEKLFFGSGTQLSVL.

This clonotype was counted many times. The rearrangement joins TRBV20-1 to TRBJ2-3, with 12 bases identical to TRBD2. This CDR3 spans 18 amino acids. Trimming at V came to 3 bases and at J to 5 bases, leaving 15 bases not matched to a gene. The germline V gene has CDR1 DFQATT and CDR2 SNEGSKA (reference sequence). CDR3 protein: CSASPSGRGPEFLDTQYF. Here the CDR3 DNA reads TGCAGTGCTAGTCCTAGCGGGAGGGGACCAGAGTTTCTAGATACGCAGTATTTT.

The chain couples TRBV7-3 to TRBJ1-1, with TRBD1 matching over 7 bases. The CDR3 runs 13 residues. V was pared by 9 bases and J by 0 bases, with 4 bases of the junction left unmatched. Germline V lookup: CDR1 SGHTA, CDR2 FQGTGA. CDR3 residues: CARTGQMNTEAFF. The CDR3 DNA sequence: TGTGCCAGGACAGGGCAAATGAACACTGAAGCTTTCTTT.

In this sample, this clonotype turned up many times. The rearrangement uses TRBV3-1 and TRBJ2-5; TRBD2 matches at 11 bases. The length of the CDR3 is 14 residues. J lost 5 bases, V lost 1 base, and 0 bases had no gene match. Germline CDR1 is LGHDT and CDR2 is YNNKEL (reference sequence). CDR3 sequence (DNA): TGTGCCAGCAGCCAAGGGACTAGCGGGGAGACCCAGTACTTC. Protein product: CASSQGTSGETQYF.

There are many counts of this clonotype. The chain employs TRBV12-3 or TRBV12-4 and TRBJ1-2, with 8 bases matching TRBD1. The CDR3 has 13 amino acids. J was trimmed by 7 bases and V by 4 bases; bases with no gene match: 5. CDR3 in DNA: TGTGCCAGCAGTTCCACAGGGGGACCTGGCTACACCTTC. Encoded protein: CASSSTGGPGYTF.